The TCR beta chain described here comes from a study of technical replicates of blood from a handful of donors. The data were produced by immunoSEQ multiplex PCR, yet TCRdb's version contains in-frame clones alone and is incomplete. The sample has tens of thousands of clones, approximately 96% seen once. The CDR3 runs 15 residues. Unmatched junction bases numbered 4, after V lost 0 bases and J lost 5 bases. CDR1 SGHRS and CDR2 YFSETQ come from the germline V gene. The TCR comes from a human donor in good health. The sample taken for sequencing was T cells isolated from PBMCs. The chain carries TRBV5-1 and TRBJ1-4, with 7 bases fitting TRBD1. In nucleotides, the CDR3 is TGCGCCAGCAGCTTGGCCAGGGGGGAAAATGAAAAACTGTTTTTT. As protein: CASSLARGENEKLFF.